This TCR beta chain was captured in a study of blood T cell repertoires in COVID-19. The protocol was immunoSEQ multiplex PCR, while the TCRdb copy is restricted to in-frame clones and leaves out a portion. The sample has about 190,000 clones, about 77% seen once; the top ten hold roughly 2.8%. The CDR3 extends over 14 amino acids. The V gene's germline CDR1 is SGHTA and CDR2 FQGNSA. Trimming pared 5 bases from V and 0 bases from J, leaving 11 bases between. The TCR comes from a woman older than 75 with active or convalescent COVID-19. The J gene is TRBJ2-7, the V gene TRBV7-2; a possible D gene is TRBD2 (5 bases). Sequenced: peripheral blood. The CDR3 nucleotides read TGTGCCAGCAGCCCCTTGGGGAGCTCCTACGAGCAGTACTTC. Its protein is CASSPLGSSYEQYF.